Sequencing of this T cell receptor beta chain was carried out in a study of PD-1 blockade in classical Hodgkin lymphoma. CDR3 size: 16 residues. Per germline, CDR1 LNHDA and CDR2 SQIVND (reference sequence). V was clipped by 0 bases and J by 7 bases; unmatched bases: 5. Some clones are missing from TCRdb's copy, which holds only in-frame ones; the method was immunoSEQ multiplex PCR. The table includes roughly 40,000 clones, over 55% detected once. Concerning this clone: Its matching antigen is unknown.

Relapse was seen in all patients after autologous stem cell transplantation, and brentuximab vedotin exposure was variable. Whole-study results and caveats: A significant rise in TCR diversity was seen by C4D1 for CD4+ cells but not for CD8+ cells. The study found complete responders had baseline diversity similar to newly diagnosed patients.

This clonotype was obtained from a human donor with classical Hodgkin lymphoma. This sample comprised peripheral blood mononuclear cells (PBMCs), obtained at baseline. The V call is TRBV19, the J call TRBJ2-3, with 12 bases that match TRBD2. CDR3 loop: CASSIDLGLAGYTQYF. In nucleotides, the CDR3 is TGTGCCAGTAGTATAGATCTCGGACTAGCGGGGTATACGCAGTATTTT.